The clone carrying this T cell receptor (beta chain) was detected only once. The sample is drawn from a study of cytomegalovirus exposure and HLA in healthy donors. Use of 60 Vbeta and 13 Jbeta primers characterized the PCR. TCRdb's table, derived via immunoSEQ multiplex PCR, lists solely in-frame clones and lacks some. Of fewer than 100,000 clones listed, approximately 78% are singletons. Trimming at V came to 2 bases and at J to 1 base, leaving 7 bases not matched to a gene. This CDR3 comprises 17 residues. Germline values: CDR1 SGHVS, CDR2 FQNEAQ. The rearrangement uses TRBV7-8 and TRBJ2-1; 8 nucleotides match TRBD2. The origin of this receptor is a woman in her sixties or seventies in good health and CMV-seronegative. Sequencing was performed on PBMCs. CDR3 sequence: CASSLLGRGDSYNEQFF. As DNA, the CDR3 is TGTGCCAGCAGCTTATTGGGGCGGGGGGATTCCTACAATGAGCAGTTCTTC.